These 26 T cell receptor beta chains were sequenced from one sample in a study of T cell repertoires in cytomegalovirus infection. Their antigens are not known. Via MiXCR, TCRdb re-called the reads, giving one row per CDR3 protein. Of some 800,000 distinct CDR3 sequences listed, approximately 30% are singletons. The sample in question was cultured CD8+ T cells from PBMCs, obtained from culture after CMV antigen stimulation. The receptors shown here come from a human donor in good health (CMV status not recorded). Some clones in this sample may be carry-over from other donors' samples.

The gene calls are TRBV6-1 and TRBJ2-1; D gene ambiguous. V lost 6 bases, J lost 7 bases, and 19 bases lay in between. This CDR3 is 15 amino acids long. Germline V gene data show CDR1 as MNHNS and CDR2 as SASEGT. The CDR3 loop reads CASSAFMAPSNEQFF. Here the CDR3 DNA reads TGTGCCAGCAGCGCTTTTATGGCTCCGTCTAATGAGCAGTTCTTC.

Only a few counts were recorded for this clonotype. The chain combines TRBV27 with TRBJ1-6; TRBD1 aligns across 7 bases. The CDR3 covers 17 residues. Germline loops: CDR1 MNHEY, CDR2 SMNVEV (reference sequence). V lost 2 bases to trimming and J lost 6 bases; unmatched junction nucleotides: 10. The CDR3 nucleotides are TGTGCCAGCAGTTTAACACCGGGACAGCTAAGTAATTCACCCCTCCACTTT. Protein sequence: CASSLTPGQLSNSPLHF.

This clonotype was observed a handful of times. V gene TRBV5-5 combines with J gene TRBJ1-6; D perhaps matches TRBD1 (5 bases). The V gene's germline CDR1 is SGHKS and CDR2 YYEKEE (reference sequence). Trimming took 6 bases from V and 10 from J, leaving 20 bases between them. The CDR3 contains 15 residues. CDR3: CASTSRGEGGSPLHF. CDR3 nucleotide sequence: TGTGCCAGCACCTCACGGGGGGAAGGAGGATCACCCCTCCACTTT.

CDR3 DNA sequence: TGTGCCAGCAGTGCAGGGGGATCACCCCTCCACTTT. Protein: CASSAGGSPLHF. This chain uses TRBV27 with TRBJ1-6; 7 bases align to TRBD1. Germline V gene sequence: CDR1 MNHEY, CDR2 SMNVEV (reference sequence). This CDR3 is built from 12 residues. The V gene end was trimmed by 5 bases and the J gene end by 10 bases; junction bases not matched to a gene: 2.

This clonotype came up a few times. The chain has TRBV2 and TRBJ2-1; D is unresolved. There are 14 residues in the CDR3. The ends were cut back, 8 bases at V and 7 bases at J, with 18 bases in the middle. Germline values: CDR1 SNHLY, CDR2 FYNNEI. Written as DNA, the CDR3 is TGTGCCAGCTTGGGCATTAGTTCCGGAAATGAGCAGTTCTTC. It specifies CASLGISSGNEQFF. The full variable domain, in which reference TRBV2 and TRBJ2-1 provide the parts outside the CDR3, is EPEVTQTPSHQVTQMGQEVILRCVPISNHLYFYWYRQILGQKVEFLVSFYNNEISEKSEIFDDQFSVERPDGSNFTLKIRSTKLEDSAMYFCASLGISSGNEQFFGPGTRLTVL.

In its sample, this clonotype was seen a few times. V usage is TRBV10-3 and J usage is TRBJ2-6; D uncertain. This CDR3 is built from 17 residues. V was shortened by 6 bases and J by 0 bases, with 15 bases between the two germline ends. CDR1 ENHRY and CDR2 SYGVKD come from the germline V gene. The CDR3 DNA reads TGTGCCATCAGGAAGCCGAGTGGAAACTCTGGGGCCAACGTCCTGACTTTC. Translated: CAIRKPSGNSGANVLTF.

The chain links TRBV28 to TRBJ2-7; D possibly uses TRBD1 or TRBD2 (6 bases each). The CDR3 loop spans 14 amino acids. Trimming took 7 bases from V and 4 from J, leaving 17 bases between them. Germline V gene data show CDR1 as MDHEN and CDR2 as SYDVKM. The CDR3 reads CASTNARGEYEQYV. CDR3 in DNA: TGTGCCAGCACTAATGCGAGGGGGGAGTACGAGCAGTACGTC.

This clonotype was seen only a few times. The CDR3 DNA is TGTGCCAGCAGACTGACAGGGTTCCGCAACACTGAAGCTTTCTTT. Translation gives CASRLTGFRNTEAFF. This sequence joins TRBV12-3 or TRBV12-4 and TRBJ1-1; 7 nucleotides line up with TRBD1. The CDR3 loop spans 15 amino acids. The V and J ends lost 6 bases and 2 bases, in that order; junction bases with no gene match: 9.

This clonotype appeared a few times. The chain joins TRBV28 to TRBJ1-5, with D possibly TRBD1 on 6 matching bases. The germline CDR1 and CDR2 sequences are MDHEN and SYDVKM. V was cut by 5 bases and J by 7 bases, with 21 bases left in between. There are 16 residues in the CDR3. The CDR3 sequence is CASSPSSGGMRQPQHF. The CDR3 DNA reads TGTGCCAGCAGTCCCTCCAGCGGGGGCATGAGGCAGCCCCAGCATTTT.

The CDR3 coding sequence is TGTGCCCCGACAGGGCCCAGGGTCTCCTACAATGAGCAGTTCTTC. Its protein is CAPTGPRVSYNEQFF. The chain couples TRBV24-1 to TRBJ2-1, with 7 bases fitting TRBD1. This CDR3 has 15 amino acids. Germline V gene sequence: CDR1 KGHDR, CDR2 SFDVKD. J lost 0 bases, V lost 12 bases, and 10 bases had no gene match.

This clonotype has only a few counts. This chain connects TRBV20-1 to TRBJ1-2; maybe TRBD1 (6 bases). The V gene lost 6 bases and the J gene lost 5 bases, with 13 bases spanning the gap. Germline V gene lookup returns CDR1 DFQATT and CDR2 SNEGSKA (reference sequence). CDR3 length: 12 residues. The CDR3 loop is CSAEDRPYGYTF. The CDR3 DNA reads as TGCAGTGCCGAGGACAGACCTTATGGCTACACCTTC.

The chain uses TRBV11-2 and TRBJ1-5; 7 bases fit TRBD1. The CDR3 extends over 14 amino acids. Germline-derived CDR1 and CDR2 are SGHAT and FQNNGV. V was pared by 5 bases and J by 5 bases, with 6 bases of the junction left unmatched. The CDR3 protein is CASSLQGEHQPQHF. The DNA for the CDR3 is TGTGCCAGCAGCCTCCAGGGGGAACATCAGCCCCAGCATTTT.

This clonotype was observed a handful of times. The chain couples TRBV6-2 or TRBV6-3 to TRBJ2-1; D possibly corresponds to TRBD2 (6 bases). V gave up 4 bases and J gave up 4 bases, with 17 bases separating them. From germline, CDR1 is MNHEY and CDR2 SVGEGT. CDR3 length: 16 amino acids. CDR3 loop: CASSSEGRDLYNEQFF. The CDR3 nucleotides read TGTGCCAGCAGTTCCGAGGGGCGGGACTTATACAATGAGCAGTTCTTC.

This clonotype has ten or more counts. The genes are TRBV6-1 and TRBJ2-5; TRBD2 aligns across 12 bases. The CDR3 has 15 amino acids. CDR1 MNHNS and CDR2 SASEGT come from the germline V gene. The junction had 0 bases not matched to a gene; V was cut back by 2 bases and J by 2 bases. This CDR3 is CASSELAGGQETQYF. In DNA, the CDR3 is TGTGCCAGCAGTGAACTAGCGGGGGGGCAAGAGACCCAGTACTTC.

This clonotype was found a few times. This sequence joins TRBV6-2 or TRBV6-3 and TRBJ1-1; D remains ambiguous. This CDR3 spans 14 amino acids. Trimming took 6 bases from V and 3 from J, leaving 14 bases between them. Germline V gives CDR1 MNHEY, CDR2 SVGEGT. The CDR3 here is CASSRTGDYTEAFF. The CDR3 DNA reads TGTGCCAGCAGCCGAACGGGCGACTACACTGAAGCTTTCTTT.

The table lists this clonotype with a few counts. The chain couples TRBV6-2 or TRBV6-3 to TRBJ2-2; D not certain. CDR3 length: 15 amino acids. Deletions cut 7 bases from V and 2 bases from J, with 14 bases between. Germline CDR1 is MNHEY and CDR2 is SVGEGT. The CDR3 coding sequence is TGTGCCAGCATCAACCCCCAGGCAAACACCGGGGAGCTGTTTTTT. Amino acid sequence: CASINPQANTGELFF.

This chain connects TRBV28 to TRBJ2-5; D is uncertain. The CDR3 covers 13 residues. Between the trimmed V and J ends, which lost 3 bases and 3 bases, there was a span of 8 bases. The germline V gene encodes CDR1 MDHEN and CDR2 SYDVKM. CDR3 residues: CASSFLVKETQYF. DNA of the CDR3: TGTGCCAGCAGTTTCCTTGTAAAAGAGACCCAGTACTTC.

Many counts were recorded for this clonotype. The rearrangement uses TRBV6-5 and TRBJ2-1; 9 bases map to TRBD2. V lost 2 bases to trimming and J lost 3 bases; unmatched junction nucleotides: 5. The CDR3 sequence is 16 residues long. Germline-derived CDR1 and CDR2 are MNHEY and SVGAGI. For the CDR3, the DNA is TGTGCCAGCAGTTACCAGGCGGGGGGGGACTACAATGAGCAGTTCTTC. Translation: CASSYQAGGDYNEQFF.

There are many counts of this clonotype. The gene calls are TRBV7-2 and TRBJ1-5; TRBD1 aligns across 7 bases. Germline V gives CDR1 SGHTA, CDR2 FQGNSA. J gave up 2 bases and V 3 bases, and 4 bases lay outside the gene matches. This CDR3 is built from 15 residues. This chain's CDR3 is CASSFTGEGNQPQHF. The CDR3 DNA sequence: TGTGCCAGCAGCTTTACAGGGGAAGGCAATCAGCCCCAGCATTTT.

This chain links TRBV28 with TRBJ2-7; 8 bases fit TRBD1. This CDR3 has 16 amino acids. The V gene end was trimmed by 5 bases and the J gene end by 0 bases; junction bases not matched to a gene: 9. Per germline, CDR1 MDHEN and CDR2 SYDVKM. The CDR3 DNA sequence: TGTGCCAGCAGTGTTTGGAGACAGGGGAGCTCCTACGAGCAGTACGTC. The encoded protein is CASSVWRQGSSYEQYV.

This clonotype was seen more than once but under ten times. This chain connects TRBV28 to TRBJ1-2, with 7 bases aligning to TRBD1. V lost 5 bases to trimming and J lost 6 bases; unmatched junction nucleotides: 12. The length of the CDR3 is 15 residues. Germline CDR1 and CDR2: MDHEN and SYDVKM. This CDR3 reads CASSPSGDRVHGYTF. CDR3 nucleotides: TGTGCCAGCAGTCCGTCGGGAGACAGGGTCCATGGCTACACCTTC.

This clonotype appeared many times. This chain uses TRBV7-9 with TRBJ1-1, with D hard to call. With 5 bases removed from V and 0 bases from J, the gap between germline ends came to 10 bases. The CDR3 has 14 residues. Germline lookup yields CDR1 SEHNR and CDR2 FQNEAQ (reference sequence). CDR3 loop: CASSTGYMNTEAFF. The CDR3, as DNA: TGTGCCAGCAGCACGGGGTACATGAACACTGAAGCTTTCTTT.

The gene calls are TRBV11-1 and TRBJ2-7; tentatively, D is TRBD1 (6 bases). Per germline, CDR1 SGHAT and CDR2 FQDESV (reference sequence). V lost 1 base to trimming and J lost 1 base, with 14 bases between them. This CDR3 region has 16 residues. The CDR3 here is CASSLEAQGWSYEQYF. CDR3 in DNA: TGTGCCAGCAGCTTAGAGGCCCAGGGGTGGTCCTACGAGCAGTACTTC.

This clonotype was counted many times. The chain employs TRBV7-6 and TRBJ1-6; TRBD1 matches at 9 bases. V lost 1 base and J lost 7; bases outside the gene matches: 2. Germline CDR1 and CDR2: SGHVS and FNYEAQ. The CDR3 covers 15 residues. The CDR3 here is CASSLGTGENSPLHF. Here the CDR3 DNA reads TGTGCCAGCAGCTTAGGGACAGGGGAGAATTCACCCCTCCACTTT.

This chain links TRBV29-1 with TRBJ1-1; D is undetermined. The germline CDR1 and CDR2 sequences are SQVTM and ANQGSEA. V was pared by 4 bases and J by 6 bases, with 12 bases between. The CDR3 has 12 amino acids. The CDR3 DNA follows: TGCAGCGTTGGCGAAAGCTTGGCTGAAGCTTTCTTT. Protein product: CSVGESLAEAFF.

The chain uses TRBV28 and TRBJ2-1; the match to TRBD2 covers 10 bases. CDR1 is MDHEN and CDR2 is SYDVKM in the germline V gene. The CDR3 is made up of 15 amino acids. V lost 6 bases, J lost 4 bases, and 6 bases stayed unmatched. This chain's CDR3 is CASSRTSGVYNEQFF. In DNA form, the CDR3 reads TGTGCCAGCAGCCGCACTAGCGGGGTTTACAATGAGCAGTTCTTC.